This entry lists 15 T cell receptor beta chains sequenced from one sample in a study of T-cell reconstitution after alpha-beta-depleted transplantation in children. Preparation of the TCRbeta library involved a method that used unique molecular identifiers. TCRdb reprocessed the PCR reads via MiXCR and lists one record per CDR3 protein. The data contain some 350,000 distinct CDR3 sequences, under 20% of them singletons. Sequencing was performed on PBMCs, mostly from graft donor cells, taken 360 days after TCRalphabeta/CD19-depleted stem cell transplant. All receptors come from a male patient aged 2-10 years who had a stem cell transplant for acute lymphoblastic leukemia, so the T cells may come from the graft donor.

This chain connects TRBV28 to TRBJ2-1; no clear D gene. The CDR3 contains 13 residues. V lost 6 bases, J lost 4 bases, and 10 bases lay in between. The germline gives CDR1 MDHEN, CDR2 SYDVKM. The CDR3 region is CASRQDSYNEQFF. In DNA form, the CDR3 reads TGTGCCAGCAGACAAGACTCTTACAATGAGCAGTTCTTC.

This chain connects TRBV10-3 to TRBJ2-1; no reliable D call. The CDR3 consists of 11 residues. The germline gives CDR1 ENHRY, CDR2 SYGVKD. Trimming took off 8 bases at V and 5 bases at J, with 7 bases between the two ends. Written as DNA, the CDR3 is TGTGCCATCTCGAGAGACAATGAGCAGTTCTTC. This translates into CAISRDNEQFF.

This clonotype was observed a handful of times. This chain uses TRBV4-1 with TRBJ2-7; D possibly uses TRBD1 or TRBD2 (5 bases each). CDR3 length: 14 residues. V was cut by 7 bases and J by 2 bases, with 15 bases left in between. Per the germline V gene, CDR1 is MGHRA and CDR2 is YSYEKL. The CDR3 DNA reads as TGCGCCAGCAAGAAGAGGGACGTCGCCTACGAGCAGTACTTC. Protein sequence: CASKKRDVAYEQYF.

This clonotype occurred many times. This chain uses TRBV20-1 with TRBJ2-1, with TRBD2 identical over 9 bases. The CDR3 consists of 13 residues. Germline loops: CDR1 DFQATT, CDR2 SNEGSKA (reference sequence). Trimming removed 5 bases from V and 6 bases from J; junction bases left unmatched: 5. DNA of the CDR3: TGCAGTGCTTTACTAGCGGGCCCCAATGAGCAGTTCTTC. Amino acids: CSALLAGPNEQFF.

V gene TRBV6-5 combines with J gene TRBJ2-7; D is unresolved. V was clipped by 2 bases and J by 0 bases, with 8 bases between them. Germline V gene data show CDR1 as MNHEY and CDR2 as SVGAGI. CDR3 length equals 14 residues. The CDR3: CASSYRRSSYEQYF. CDR3 in DNA: TGTGCCAGCAGTTACCGACGGAGCTCCTACGAGCAGTACTTC.

The chain carries TRBV20-1 and TRBJ2-1; tentatively, D is TRBD2 (6 bases). This CDR3 is 15 amino acids long. Germline assignment: CDR1 DFQATT and CDR2 SNEGSKA (reference sequence). V dropped 1 base and J dropped 9 bases, with 19 bases sitting between them. The CDR3 loop reads CSARVGAGPVPEQFF. The CDR3 nucleotides are TGCAGTGCTAGAGTTGGCGCGGGACCGGTTCCTGAGCAGTTCTTC.

The genes are TRBV9 and TRBJ2-2; D is unresolved. Germline V gene data show CDR1 as SGDLS and CDR2 as YYNGEE. Trimming took 0 bases from V and 1 from J, leaving 7 bases between them. The CDR3 length is 15 residues. CDR3 loop: CASSVGHMNTGELFF. CDR3 nucleotide sequence: TGTGCCAGCAGCGTAGGGCATATGAACACCGGGGAGCTGTTTTTT.

The V call is TRBV5-4, the J call TRBJ2-3, with D possibly TRBD2 on 5 matching bases. V shed 4 bases and J shed 1 base, with 16 bases lying between them. CDR1 and CDR2 from the germline V gene are SGHNT and YYREEE (reference sequence). This CDR3 is built from 16 residues. The CDR3 reads CASSGGGDPGTDTQYF. CDR3 coding DNA: TGTGCCAGCAGCGGAGGTGGCGACCCGGGCACAGATACGCAGTATTTT.

This clonotype was observed many times. The chain links TRBV2 to TRBJ1-4; D is unresolved. Germline V gives CDR1 SNHLY, CDR2 FYNNEI. The CDR3 has 14 amino acids. Trimming removed 4 bases at V and 8 bases at J, with 14 bases between. The chain's CDR3 is CASSVWQQREKLFF. The CDR3 DNA follows: TGTGCCAGCAGTGTTTGGCAGCAACGGGAAAAACTGTTTTTT.

This clonotype was seen just once. V usage is TRBV12-3 or TRBV12-4 and J usage is TRBJ2-3; 10 bases agree with TRBD2. J was trimmed by 4 bases and V by 6 bases; bases with no gene match: 10. The CDR3 length is 16 residues. DNA of the CDR3: TGTGCCAGCAGGCAACAACTAGCGGGAAGGGCAGATACGCAGTATTTT. Translated: CASRQQLAGRADTQYF.

Only one count was recorded for this clonotype. The rearrangement links TRBV28 to TRBJ2-3; D ambiguous. V was shortened by 6 bases and J by 2 bases, with 15 bases between the two germline ends. This CDR3 is built from 15 residues. From germline, CDR1 is MDHEN and CDR2 SYDVKM. In DNA, the CDR3 is TGTGCCAGCAGACCCGTCTCTCGTGACACAGATACGCAGTATTTT. It yields the protein CASRPVSRDTDTQYF. The whole variable domain, filled in from reference TRBV28 and TRBJ2-3, reads DVKVTQSSRYLVKRTGEKVFLECVQDMDHENMFWYRQDPGLGLRLIYFSYDVKMKEKGDIPEGYSVSREKKERFSLILESASTNQTSMYLCASRPVSRDTDTQYFGPGTRLTVL.

There are a few counts of this clonotype. V usage is TRBV6-1 and J usage is TRBJ1-2; D gene uncertain. Germline lookup yields CDR1 MNHNS and CDR2 SASEGT. This CDR3 is built from 15 residues. V was pared by 4 bases and J by 8 bases, with 20 bases between. The CDR3 DNA reads as TGTGCCAGCAGTGGCAGCCCGTGTGGGGTGCGGGGCTACACCTTC. Its protein product is CASSGSPCGVRGYTF.

The V gene is TRBV5-6, the J gene TRBJ2-5; 8 nucleotides align to TRBD2. CDR1 is SGHDT and CDR2 is YYEEEE in the germline V gene. CDR3 size: 14 residues. The J segment lost 5 bases and the V segment lost 4 bases, leaving 7 bases of the junction unmatched. In nucleotides, the CDR3 is TGTGCCAGCAGCCCCGGGGGGGGAAGTGAGACCCAGTACTTC. Translation: CASSPGGGSETQYF.

A few counts support this clonotype. The CDR3 here is CASSPGSQSGSPLHF. The CDR3 DNA reads TGTGCCAGCAGCCCCGGAAGTCAGAGCGGATCACCCCTCCACTTT. V gene TRBV7-2 combines with J gene TRBJ1-6; no clear D gene. CDR1 and CDR2 (germline): SGHTA, FQGNSA. CDR3 length: 15 amino acids. Trimming left V 5 bases short and J 10 bases short, with 18 bases between. The whole variable domain, filled in from reference TRBV7-2 and TRBJ1-6, reads GAGVSQSPSNKVTEKGKDVELRCDPISGHTALYWYRQSLGQGLEFLIYFQGNSAPDKSGLPSDRFSAERTGGSVSTLTIQRTQQEDSAVYLCASSPGSQSGSPLHFGNGTRLTVT.

The V and J genes are TRBV7-2 and TRBJ2-1, with 9 bases aligning to TRBD2. Trimming took 2 bases from V and 6 from J; bases not matched to a gene: 8. CDR3 length: 16 amino acids. Germline CDR1 is SGHTA and CDR2 is FQGNSA. The CDR3 DNA reads TGTGCCAGCAGCTTATTTGCTCTAGCGGGACTCAATGAGCAGTTCTTC. Residues: CASSLFALAGLNEQFF. Together with reference TRBV7-2 and TRBJ2-1, the CDR3 gives the full variable domain: GAGVSQSPSNKVTEKGKDVELRCDPISGHTALYWYRQSLGQGLEFLIYFQGNSAPDKSGLPSDRFSAERTGGSVSTLTIQRTQQEDSAVYLCASSLFALAGLNEQFFGPGTRLTVL.